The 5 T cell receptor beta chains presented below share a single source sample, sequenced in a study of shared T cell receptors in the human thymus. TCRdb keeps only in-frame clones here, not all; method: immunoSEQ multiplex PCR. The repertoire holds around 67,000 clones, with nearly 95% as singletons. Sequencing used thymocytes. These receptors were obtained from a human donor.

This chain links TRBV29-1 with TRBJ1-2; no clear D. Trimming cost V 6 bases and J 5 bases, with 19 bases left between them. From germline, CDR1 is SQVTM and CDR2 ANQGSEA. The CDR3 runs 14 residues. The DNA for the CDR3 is TGCAGCGTCGCCCCCCTTGGCACTGGGTATGGCTACACCTTC. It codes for CSVAPLGTGYGYTF.

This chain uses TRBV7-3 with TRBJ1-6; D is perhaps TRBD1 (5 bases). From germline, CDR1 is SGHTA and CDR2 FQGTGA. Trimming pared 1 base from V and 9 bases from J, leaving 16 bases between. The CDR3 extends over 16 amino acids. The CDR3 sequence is CASSLSPQGGSSPLHF. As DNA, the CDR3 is TGTGCCAGCAGCTTAAGCCCGCAGGGCGGCAGTTCACCCCTCCACTTT.

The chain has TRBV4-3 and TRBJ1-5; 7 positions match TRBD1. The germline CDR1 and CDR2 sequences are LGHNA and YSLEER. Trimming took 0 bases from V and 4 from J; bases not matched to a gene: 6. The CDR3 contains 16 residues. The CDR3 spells CASSQERGQRNQPQHF. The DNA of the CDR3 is TGCGCCAGCAGCCAAGAGAGGGGGCAGAGAAATCAGCCCCAGCATTTT.

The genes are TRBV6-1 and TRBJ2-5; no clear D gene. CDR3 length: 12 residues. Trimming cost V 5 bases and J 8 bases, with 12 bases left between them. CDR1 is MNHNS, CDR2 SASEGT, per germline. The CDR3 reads CASSPGPRTQYF. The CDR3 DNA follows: TGTGCCAGCAGTCCGGGCCCTAGAACCCAGTACTTC.

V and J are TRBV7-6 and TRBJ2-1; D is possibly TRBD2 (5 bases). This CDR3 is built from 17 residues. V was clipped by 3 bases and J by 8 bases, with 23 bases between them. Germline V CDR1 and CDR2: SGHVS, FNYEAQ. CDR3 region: CASSFYPGATQRDEQFF. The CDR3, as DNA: TGTGCCAGCAGCTTTTACCCCGGCGCTACCCAGAGGGATGAGCAGTTCTTC.